Listed below are T cell receptor beta chains from one sample, sequenced in a study of blood T cell repertoires in COVID-19. The protocol was immunoSEQ multiplex PCR, while the TCRdb copy is restricted to in-frame clones and leaves out a portion. The sample comprises fewer than 350,000 clones, about 85% of which are singletons, and roughly 2.7% rests with the top ten. The sequencing sample was made of PBMCs or T cells enriched from blood (not recorded which). The source is a woman in her 50s who had recovered from COVID-19. The CDR3 runs from the conserved cysteine through the conserved F or W. D genes are given only for firm matches. Size tells how often a clone was seen (once, few, many) or the class of an expanded clone, and some rows leave it out.

size	D	V	J	CDR3	DNA
-	TRBD2	TRBV5-1	TRBJ2-2	CASSLVPSGRSGELFF	TGCGCCAGCAGCTTAGTACCTAGCGGGAGATCCGGGGAGCTGTTTTTT
once	-	TRBV7-5	TRBJ2-1	CARSLPLCSGRGNEQFF	TGTGCCAGAAGCTTACCTTTATGTAGCGGGAGGGGAAATGAGCAGTTCTTC
few	TRBD1	TRBV3-1/TRBV3-2	TRBJ1-2	CASSHPGQGNGYTF	TGTGCCAGCAGCCACCCGGGACAGGGGAACGGCTACACCTTC
-	-	TRBV10-2	TRBJ2-7	CASRDPAEAYEQYF	TGCGCCAGCAGAGACCCAGCAGAGGCCTACGAGCAGTACTTC
-	-	TRBV20-1	TRBJ1-2	CSTGPYGYTF	TGCAGCACAGGGCCCTATGGCTACACCTTC
once	TRBD2	TRBV6-1	TRBJ2-1	CASSEGAGDYNEQFF	TGTGCCAGCAGTGAAGGAGCGGGGGATTACAATGAGCAGTTCTTC
-	-	TRBV12-3/TRBV12-4	TRBJ1-3	CASSHSGNTIYF	TGTGCCAGCTCCCACTCTGGAAACACCATATATTTT
few	-	TRBV25-1	TRBJ1-1	CASSEYRGSGTEAFF	TGTGCCAGCAGTGAATATCGCGGGTCCGGCACTGAAGCTTTCTTT
few	-	TRBV3-1/TRBV3-2	TRBJ1-4	CASSLGGVWANEKLFF	TGTGCCAGCAGCCTCGGAGGGGTTTGGGCTAATGAAAAACTGTTTTTT
-	TRBD2	TRBV28	TRBJ2-5	CASSLRLAGAVGTQYF	TGTGCCAGCAGTTTACGTCTAGCGGGGGCTGTCGGGACCCAGTACTTC
-	-	TRBV28	TRBJ1-4	CASSRQGFNEKLFF	TGTGCCAGCAGCCGTCAGGGGTTCAATGAAAAACTGTTTTTT
-	-	TRBV30	TRBJ1-2	CAWSVPSRGFGYTF	TGTGCCTGGAGTGTACCGTCGAGAGGGTTTGGCTACACCTTC
many	-	TRBV4-1	TRBJ1-5	CASSQAEGPQHF	TGCGCCAGCAGCCAGGCGGAGGGGCCCCAGCATTTT
-	-	TRBV27	TRBJ1-5	CASSLSGGAGNQPQHF	TGTGCCAGCAGTTTATCGGGGGGGGCCGGCAATCAGCCCCAGCATTTT
once	TRBD2	TRBV4-2	TRBJ2-3	CASSQATSGNSDTQYF	TGTGCCAGCAGCCAAGCGACTAGCGGGAATTCAGATACGCAGTATTTT
-	-	TRBV5-1	TRBJ1-1	CASSLVPGLNTEAFF	TGCGCCAGCAGCTTGGTACCGGGTCTGAACACTGAAGCTTTCTTT
-	TRBD1	TRBV5-6	TRBJ2-1	CASSLVTGDLNEQFF	TGTGCCAGCAGCTTGGTAACAGGGGACCTCAATGAGCAGTTCTTC
-	TRBD2	TRBV30	TRBJ2-2	CAWGRTSGVAGELFF	TGTGCCTGGGGTCGGACTAGCGGGGTGGCCGGGGAGCTGTTTTTT
-	TRBD1	TRBV4-1	TRBJ1-2	CASSLALGQAYGYTF	TGCGCCAGCAGCCTCGCCTTGGGACAGGCCTATGGCTACACCTTC
-	TRBD1	TRBV5-1	TRBJ2-3	CASSTNRGHGTDTQYF	TGCGCCAGCAGCACGAACAGGGGGCACGGCACAGATACGCAGTATTTT
once	-	TRBV27	TRBJ1-1	CASSLYGENTEAFF	TGTGCCAGCAGTTTATACGGGGAGAACACTGAAGCTTTCTTT
once	TRBD1	TRBV18	TRBJ2-2	CASSPGQGSAGELFF	TGTGCCAGCTCACCCGGACAGGGGAGCGCCGGGGAGCTGTTTTTT
once	-	TRBV2	TRBJ1-5	CASSEQGGQPQHF	TGTGCCAGCAGTGAACAGGGTGGACAGCCCCAGCATTTT
once	TRBD2	TRBV9	TRBJ2-1	CASSVASTGGSNEQFF	TGTGCCAGCAGCGTAGCTTCAACGGGAGGGTCTAATGAGCAGTTCTTC
few	TRBD1	TRBV7-2	TRBJ2-1	CASSALPGTGSYNEQFF	TGTGCCAGCAGCGCTCTGCCCGGGACAGGGTCCTACAATGAGCAGTTCTTC
-	TRBD1	TRBV5-1	TRBJ1-2	CASSLAPGQGIYGYTF	TGCGCCAGCAGCTTGGCCCCGGGACAGGGTATCTATGGCTACACCTTC
-	-	TRBV11-3	TRBJ1-6	CASSRLTGSPLHF	TGTGCCAGCAGCCGACTGACAGGTTCACCCCTCCACTTT